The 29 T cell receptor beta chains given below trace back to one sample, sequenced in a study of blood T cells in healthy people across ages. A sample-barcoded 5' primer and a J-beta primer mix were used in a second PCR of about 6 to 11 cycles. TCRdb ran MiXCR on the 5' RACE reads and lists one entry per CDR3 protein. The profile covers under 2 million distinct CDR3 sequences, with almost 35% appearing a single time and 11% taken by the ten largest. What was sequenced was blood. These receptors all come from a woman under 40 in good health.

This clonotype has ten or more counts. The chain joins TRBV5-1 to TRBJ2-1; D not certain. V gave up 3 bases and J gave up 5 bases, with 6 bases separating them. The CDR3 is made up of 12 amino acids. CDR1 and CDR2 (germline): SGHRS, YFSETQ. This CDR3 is CASSSENNEQFF. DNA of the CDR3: TGCGCCAGCAGCTCGGAAAACAATGAGCAGTTCTTC.

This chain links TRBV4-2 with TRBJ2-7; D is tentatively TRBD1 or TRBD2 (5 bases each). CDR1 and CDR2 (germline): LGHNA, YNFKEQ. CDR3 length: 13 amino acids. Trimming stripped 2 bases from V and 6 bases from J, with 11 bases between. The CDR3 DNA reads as TGTGCCAGCAGCCAAAGGTTCGGGACCGAGCAGTACTTC. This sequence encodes CASSQRFGTEQYF.

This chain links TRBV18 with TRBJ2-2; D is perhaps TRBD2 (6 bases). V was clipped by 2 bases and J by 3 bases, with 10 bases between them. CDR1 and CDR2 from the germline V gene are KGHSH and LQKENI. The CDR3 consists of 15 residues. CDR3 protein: CASSPGREDTGELFF. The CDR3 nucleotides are TGTGCCAGCTCACCAGGCAGGGAGGACACCGGGGAGCTGTTTTTT.

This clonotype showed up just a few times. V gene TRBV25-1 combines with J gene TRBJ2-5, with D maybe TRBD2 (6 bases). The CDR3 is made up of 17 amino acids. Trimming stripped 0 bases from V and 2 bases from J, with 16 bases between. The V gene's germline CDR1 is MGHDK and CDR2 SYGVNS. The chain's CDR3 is CASSEYQSAAGQETQYF. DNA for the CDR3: TGTGCCAGCAGTGAATATCAGTCAGCTGCGGGACAAGAGACCCAGTACTTC.

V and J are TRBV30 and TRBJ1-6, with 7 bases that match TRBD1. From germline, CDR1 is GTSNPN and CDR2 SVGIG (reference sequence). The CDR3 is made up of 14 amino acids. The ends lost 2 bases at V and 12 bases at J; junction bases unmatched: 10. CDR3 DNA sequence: TGTGCCTGGAGTTCCGGGACAGTGACTTTACCCCTCCACTTT. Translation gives CAWSSGTVTLPLHF.

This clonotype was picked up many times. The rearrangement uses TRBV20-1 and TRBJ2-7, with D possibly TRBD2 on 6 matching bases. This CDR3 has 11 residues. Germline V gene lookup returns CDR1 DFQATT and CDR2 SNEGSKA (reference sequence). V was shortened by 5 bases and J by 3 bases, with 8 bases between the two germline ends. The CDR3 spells CSARDFYEQYF. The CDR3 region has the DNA TGCAGTGCTCGGGACTTCTACGAGCAGTACTTC.

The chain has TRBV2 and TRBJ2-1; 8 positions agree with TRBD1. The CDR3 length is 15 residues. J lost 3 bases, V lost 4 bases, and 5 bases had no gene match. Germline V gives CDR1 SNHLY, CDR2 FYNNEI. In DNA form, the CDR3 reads TGTGCCAGCAGTGGAGGACAGGGACTCTACAATGAGCAGTTCTTC. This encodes CASSGGQGLYNEQFF. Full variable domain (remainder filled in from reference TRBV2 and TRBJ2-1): EPEVTQTPSHQVTQMGQEVILRCVPISNHLYFYWYRQILGQKVEFLVSFYNNEISEKSEIFDDQFSVERPDGSNFTLKIRSTKLEDSAMYFCASSGGQGLYNEQFFGPGTRLTVL.

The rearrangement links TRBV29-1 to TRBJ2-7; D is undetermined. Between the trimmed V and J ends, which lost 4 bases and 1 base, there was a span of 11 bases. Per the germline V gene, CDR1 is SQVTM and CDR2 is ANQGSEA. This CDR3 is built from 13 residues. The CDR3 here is CSVGYHGSYEQYF. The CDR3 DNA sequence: TGCAGCGTTGGGTATCACGGTTCCTACGAGCAGTACTTC.

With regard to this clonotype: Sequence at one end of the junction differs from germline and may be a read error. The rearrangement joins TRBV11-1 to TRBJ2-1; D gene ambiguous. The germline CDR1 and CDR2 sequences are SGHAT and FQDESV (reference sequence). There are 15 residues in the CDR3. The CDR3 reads CVSSLGLEPYNEQFF. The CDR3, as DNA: TGTGTCAGCAGCTTAGGTCTAGAACCCTACAATGAGCAGTTCTTC.

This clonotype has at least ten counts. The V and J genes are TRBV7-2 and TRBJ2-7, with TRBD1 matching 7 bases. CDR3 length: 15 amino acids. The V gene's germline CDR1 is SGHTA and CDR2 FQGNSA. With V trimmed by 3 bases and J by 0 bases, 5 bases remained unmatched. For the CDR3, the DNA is TGTGCCAGCAGCTTCGGGACAGTGAGCTCCTACGAGCAGTACTTC. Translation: CASSFGTVSSYEQYF.

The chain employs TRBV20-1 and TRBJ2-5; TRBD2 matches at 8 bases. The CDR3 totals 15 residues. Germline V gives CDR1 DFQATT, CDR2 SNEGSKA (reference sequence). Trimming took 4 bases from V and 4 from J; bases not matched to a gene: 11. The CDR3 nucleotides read TGCAGTGCTACCAAACCCCAGCGGGGGAGAGAGACCCAGTACTTC. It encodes CSATKPQRGRETQYF.

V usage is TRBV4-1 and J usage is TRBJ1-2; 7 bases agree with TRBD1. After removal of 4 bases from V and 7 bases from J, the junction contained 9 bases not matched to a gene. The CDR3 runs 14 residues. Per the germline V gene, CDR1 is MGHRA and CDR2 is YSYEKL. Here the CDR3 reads CASSLLEGASGYTF. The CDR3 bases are TGCGCCAGCAGCCTACTCGAGGGGGCAAGTGGCTACACCTTC.

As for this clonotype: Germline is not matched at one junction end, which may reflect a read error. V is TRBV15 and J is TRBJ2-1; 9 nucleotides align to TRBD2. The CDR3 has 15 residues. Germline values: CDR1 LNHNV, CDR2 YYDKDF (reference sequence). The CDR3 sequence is CVTSKFSGSYNEQFF. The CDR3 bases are TGTGTCACCAGCAAGTTTAGCGGGAGTTACAATGAGCAGTTCTTC.

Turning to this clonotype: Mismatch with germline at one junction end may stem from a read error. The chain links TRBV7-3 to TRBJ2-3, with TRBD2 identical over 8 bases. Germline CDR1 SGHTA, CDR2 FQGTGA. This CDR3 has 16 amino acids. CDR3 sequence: CASSPKAGVGTDTRYF. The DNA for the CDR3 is TGTGCCAGCAGCCCTAAAGCGGGAGTGGGCACAGATACGCGGTATTTT.

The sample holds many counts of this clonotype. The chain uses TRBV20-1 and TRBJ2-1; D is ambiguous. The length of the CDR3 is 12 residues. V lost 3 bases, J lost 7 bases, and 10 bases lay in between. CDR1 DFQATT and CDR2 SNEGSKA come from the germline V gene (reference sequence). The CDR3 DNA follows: TGCAGTGCTAGCCAGATACAGAATGAGCAGTTCTTC. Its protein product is CSASQIQNEQFF.

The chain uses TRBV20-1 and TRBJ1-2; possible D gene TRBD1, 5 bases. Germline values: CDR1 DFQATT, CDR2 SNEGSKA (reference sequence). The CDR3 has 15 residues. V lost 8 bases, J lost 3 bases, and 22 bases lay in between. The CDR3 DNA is TGCAGTACGAGGGAGGGGAGGATAGTAGACTATGGCTACACCTTC. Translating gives CSTREGRIVDYGYTF.

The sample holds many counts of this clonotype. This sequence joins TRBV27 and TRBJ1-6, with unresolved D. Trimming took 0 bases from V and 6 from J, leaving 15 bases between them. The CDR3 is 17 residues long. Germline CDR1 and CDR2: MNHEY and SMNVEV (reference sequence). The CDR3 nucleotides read TGTGCCAGCAGTTTATCGTCGGGGAGTGTGTTTAATTCACCCCTCCACTTT. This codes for CASSLSSGSVFNSPLHF.

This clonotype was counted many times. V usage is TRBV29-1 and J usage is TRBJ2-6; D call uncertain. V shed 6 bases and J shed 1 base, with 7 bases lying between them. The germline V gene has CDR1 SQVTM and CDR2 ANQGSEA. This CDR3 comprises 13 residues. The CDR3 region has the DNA TGCAGCGTACGGGCTTCTGGGGCCAACGTCCTGACTTTC. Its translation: CSVRASGANVLTF.

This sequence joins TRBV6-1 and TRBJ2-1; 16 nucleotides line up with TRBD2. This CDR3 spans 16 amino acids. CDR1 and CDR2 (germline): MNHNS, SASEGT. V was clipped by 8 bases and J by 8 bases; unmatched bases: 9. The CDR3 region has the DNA TGTGCCAGCTCCGGGACTAGCGGGGGGGCCAGGTATGAGCAGTTCTTC. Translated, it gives CASSGTSGGARYEQFF.

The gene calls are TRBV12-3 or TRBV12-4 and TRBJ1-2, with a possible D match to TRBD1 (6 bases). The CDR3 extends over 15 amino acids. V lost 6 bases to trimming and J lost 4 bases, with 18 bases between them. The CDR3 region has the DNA TGTGCCAGCAGGGTCGGAGGGGGGATCGGCTATGGCTACACCTTC. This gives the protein CASRVGGGIGYGYTF.

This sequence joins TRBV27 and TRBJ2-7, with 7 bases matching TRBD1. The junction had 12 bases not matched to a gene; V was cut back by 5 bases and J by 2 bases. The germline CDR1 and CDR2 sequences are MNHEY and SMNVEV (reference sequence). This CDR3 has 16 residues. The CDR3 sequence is CASSPSRGQAAYEQYF. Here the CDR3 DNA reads TGTGCCAGCAGTCCGTCACGTGGACAGGCAGCCTACGAGCAGTACTTC.

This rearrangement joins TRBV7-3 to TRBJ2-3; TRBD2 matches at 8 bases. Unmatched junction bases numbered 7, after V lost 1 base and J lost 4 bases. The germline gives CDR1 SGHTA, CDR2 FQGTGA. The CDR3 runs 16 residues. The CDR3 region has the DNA TGTGCCAGCAGCTTAAGAGCGGGGGCCAGCCCAGATACGCAGTATTTT. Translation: CASSLRAGASPDTQYF.

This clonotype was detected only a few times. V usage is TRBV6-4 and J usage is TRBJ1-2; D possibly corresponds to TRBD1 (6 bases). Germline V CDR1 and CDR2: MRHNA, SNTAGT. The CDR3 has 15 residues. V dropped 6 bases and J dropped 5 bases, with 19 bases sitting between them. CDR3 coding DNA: TGTGCCAGCAGCCCCTCCGGGGGCTGTCGTTATGGCTACACCTTC. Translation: CASSPSGGCRYGYTF.

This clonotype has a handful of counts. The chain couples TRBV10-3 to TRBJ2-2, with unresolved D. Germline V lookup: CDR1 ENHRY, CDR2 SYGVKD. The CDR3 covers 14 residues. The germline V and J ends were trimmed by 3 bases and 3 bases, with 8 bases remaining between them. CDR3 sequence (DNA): TGTGCCATCAGTGAATTGTTCGACACCGGGGAGCTGTTTTTT. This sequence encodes CAISELFDTGELFF.

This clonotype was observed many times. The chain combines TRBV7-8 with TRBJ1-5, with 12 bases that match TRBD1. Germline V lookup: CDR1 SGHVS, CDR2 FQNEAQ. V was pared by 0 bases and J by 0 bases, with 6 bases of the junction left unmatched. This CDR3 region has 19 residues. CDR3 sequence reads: CASSLAPGQGASSNQPQHF. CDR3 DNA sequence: TGTGCCAGCAGCTTAGCTCCGGGACAGGGGGCCTCTAGCAATCAGCCCCAGCATTTT.

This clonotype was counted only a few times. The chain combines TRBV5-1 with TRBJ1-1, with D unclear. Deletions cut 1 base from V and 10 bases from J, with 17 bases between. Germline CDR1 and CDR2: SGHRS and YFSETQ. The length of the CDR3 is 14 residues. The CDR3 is CASSLRQAPAGAFF. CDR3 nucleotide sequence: TGCGCCAGCAGCTTGAGGCAGGCTCCAGCTGGAGCTTTCTTT. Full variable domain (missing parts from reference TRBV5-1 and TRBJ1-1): KAGVTQTPRYLIKTRGQQVTLSCSPISGHRSVSWYQQTPGQGLQFLFEYFSETQRNKGNFPGRFSGRQFSNSRSEMNVSTLELGDSALYLCASSLRQAPAGAFFGQGTRLTVV.

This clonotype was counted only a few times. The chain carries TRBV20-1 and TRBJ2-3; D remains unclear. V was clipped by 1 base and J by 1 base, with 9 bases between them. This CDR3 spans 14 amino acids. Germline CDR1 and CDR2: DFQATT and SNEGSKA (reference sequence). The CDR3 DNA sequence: TGCAGTGCTAGAGGGTGGGGTGGCACAGATACGCAGTATTTT. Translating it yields CSARGWGGTDTQYF.

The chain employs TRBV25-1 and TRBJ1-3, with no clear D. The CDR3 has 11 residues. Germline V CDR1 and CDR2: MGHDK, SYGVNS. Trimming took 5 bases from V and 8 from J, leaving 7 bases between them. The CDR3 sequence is CASSKLDTIYF. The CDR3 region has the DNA TGTGCCAGCAGTAAATTGGACACCATATATTTT.

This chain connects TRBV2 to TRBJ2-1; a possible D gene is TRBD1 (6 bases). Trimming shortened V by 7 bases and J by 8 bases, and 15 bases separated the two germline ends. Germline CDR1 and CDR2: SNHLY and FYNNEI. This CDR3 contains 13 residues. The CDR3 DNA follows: TGTGCCAGCATTCGAAGGGGGATGCATGAGCAGTTCTTC. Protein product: CASIRRGMHEQFF.